This TCR beta chain was sequenced in a study of post-analysis software for immune sequencing data. On the study more broadly: Disease trajectories encompassed relapsing-remitting, secondary progressive and progressive-relapsing multiple sclerosis.

Findings and caveats of the study: F-measure co-clustering was strong for batch-matched samples. Controls' normalized Chao1 diversity significantly exceeded that of multiple sclerosis patients.

The TCR beta cDNA libraries carried unique molecular identifiers. T cells numbering roughly 0.95 to 11 million gave rise to roughly 0.5 million cDNA molecules. In TCRdb, the PCR reads were re-called with MiXCR into one record per CDR3 protein. Of about 190,000 distinct CDR3 sequences in the sample, approximately 30% were seen once. As to this clonotype: Its antigen is not identified. One end of the junction does not line up with germline, which may come from a read error.

The TCR comes from a girl younger than 18 with multiple sclerosis. Material: blood.

The CDR3 is CASSLSGGRTDAQYF. As DNA, the CDR3 is TGTGCCAGCAGCCTGAGCGGGGGTCGGACAGATGCGCAGTATTTT. V usage is TRBV7-2 and J usage is TRBJ2-3; 8 bases match TRBD2. Germline V gene sequence: CDR1 SGHTA, CDR2 FQGNSA. The CDR3 has 15 residues.